The clone carrying this TCR beta chain turned up a few times. What it recognizes is unknown. A second PCR of roughly 6 to 12 cycles used a sample-barcoded 5' primer and a J-beta primer mix. TCRdb fed the 5' RACE reads into MiXCR, producing one record per CDR3 protein. This sample yields fewer than 2,000,000 distinct CDR3 sequences, of which almost 35% are seen a single time; 11% belongs to the top ten. The sample is drawn from a study of blood T cells in healthy people across ages. General observations from the study: Samples with more naive T cells showed higher observed beta diversity. The unsorted PBMCs prevented any conclusive comparison of naive versus antigen-experienced cells.

Every sample had a minimum of 6 million PBMCs isolated. The CDR3 consists of 15 residues. The trim removed 3 bases at V and 2 bases at J, leaving 6 bases unmatched. Per the germline V gene, CDR1 is MDHEN and CDR2 is SYDVKM. The rearrangement links TRBV28 to TRBJ2-5, with 7 bases identical to TRBD2. Specimen: blood. This sequence was found in a woman in her 30s in good health. In nucleotides, the CDR3 is TGTGCCAGCAGTTTTACGGGAGGCCTGCAAGAGACCCAGTACTTC. Its protein is CASSFTGGLQETQYF.